These 9 T cell receptor beta chains share one sample of origin, sequenced in a study of cytomegalovirus exposure and HLA in healthy donors. 60 Vbeta and 13 Jbeta primers were used in PCR. Sequenced by immunoSEQ multiplex PCR; TCRdb stores in-frame clones only, minus some. The sample consists of some 150,000 clones, roughly 80% of them appearing once. The sequencing sample was made of PBMCs. Source of these receptors: a woman in her 30s in good health and CMV-seropositive.

This clone was seen a few times. The chain carries TRBV30 and TRBJ2-1; a possible D gene is TRBD1 (5 bases). Looked up from germline, CDR1 is GTSNPN and CDR2 is SVGIG (reference sequence). Trimming took off 0 bases at V and 6 bases at J, with 15 bases between the two ends. This CDR3 has 15 amino acids. The CDR3 region is CAWSVHSRAGNEQFF. CDR3 sequence (DNA): TGTGCCTGGAGTGTTCATAGCAGGGCCGGCAATGAGCAGTTCTTC.

J is TRBJ1-1 and V is TRBV6-1, with TRBD1 identical over 8 bases. This CDR3 region has 15 residues. The V and J ends lost 5 bases and 6 bases, in that order; junction bases with no gene match: 11. Germline V CDR1 and CDR2: MNHNS, SASEGT. The CDR3 region has the DNA TGTGCCAGCAGTTGGACAGGGTTCGGAGAGCCTGAAGCTTTCTTT. It encodes CASSWTGFGEPEAFF.

The rearrangement uses TRBV5-1 and TRBJ2-5; 15 bases fit TRBD2. Germline CDR1 is SGHRS and CDR2 is YFSETQ. CDR3 size: 16 residues. J lost 4 bases, V lost 4 bases, and 5 bases had no gene match. The CDR3 region has the DNA TGCGCCAGCAGCCCAGGACTAGCGGGGGGGCGAGAGACCCAGTACTTC. Encoded protein: CASSPGLAGGRETQYF. Together with reference TRBV5-1 and TRBJ2-5, the CDR3 gives the full variable domain: KAGVTQTPRYLIKTRGQQVTLSCSPISGHRSVSWYQQTPGQGLQFLFEYFSETQRNKGNFPGRFSGRQFSNSRSEMNVSTLELGDSALYLCASSPGLAGGRETQYFGPGTRLLVL.

This clone was recorded a few times. This chain links TRBV18 with TRBJ1-1; 9 nucleotides match TRBD1. The CDR3 is 17 residues long. V gave up 3 bases and J gave up 4 bases; unmatched junction bases: 12. Germline V gives CDR1 KGHSH, CDR2 LQKENI. CDR3 amino acids: CASSPTEIQGAPTEAFF. In nucleotides, the CDR3 is TGTGCCAGCTCACCCACCGAGATACAGGGGGCGCCCACTGAAGCTTTCTTT.

V and J are TRBV5-4 and TRBJ1-5; perhaps TRBD1 as D (6 bases). CDR3 size: 15 residues. Germline V gives CDR1 SGHNT, CDR2 YYREEE (reference sequence). V lost 0 bases and J lost 4, with 11 bases in between. The CDR3 is CASSLEQGKNQPQHF. The CDR3 nucleotides read TGTGCCAGCAGCTTGGAGCAGGGGAAGAATCAGCCCCAGCATTTT. Together with reference TRBV5-4 and TRBJ1-5, the CDR3 gives the full variable domain: ETGVTQSPTHLIKTRGQQVTLRCSSQSGHNTVSWYQQALGQGPQFIFQYYREEENGRGNFPPRFSGLQFPNYSSELNVNALELDDSALYLCASSLEQGKNQPQHFGDGTRLSIL.

The gene calls are TRBV18 and TRBJ2-5, with a weak D call TRBD2 (7 bases). V was cut by 1 base and J by 4 bases, with 16 bases left in between. Germline V lookup: CDR1 KGHSH, CDR2 LQKENI. This CDR3 is 16 amino acids long. CDR3 bases: TGTGCCAGCTCACCACTGGAGGGGGGGGCCGGAGAGACCCAGTACTTC. Amino acid sequence: CASSPLEGGAGETQYF.

This rearrangement joins TRBV7-2 to TRBJ2-1, with D perhaps TRBD1 (5 bases). CDR3 length: 17 residues. CDR1 SGHTA and CDR2 FQGNSA come from the germline V gene. The V end was cut by 2 bases, the J end by 1 base, with 15 bases between. CDR3 loop: CASSLRVTGFSYNEQFF. CDR3 nucleotide sequence: TGTGCCAGCAGCTTAAGGGTAACAGGTTTTTCCTACAATGAGCAGTTCTTC.

The rearrangement links TRBV10-3 to TRBJ1-2, with D perhaps matching TRBD1 (5 bases). V lost 7 bases and J lost 8, with 20 bases in between. CDR1 is ENHRY, CDR2 SYGVKD, per germline. This CDR3 spans 14 amino acids. The CDR3: CAINKFDSTDGYTF. CDR3 nucleotides: TGTGCCATCAACAAATTCGACAGTACGGACGGCTACACCTTC.

The chain couples TRBV6-8 to TRBJ2-3, with D possibly being TRBD2 (5 bases). Germline assignment: CDR1 MNHGY and CDR2 SAAAGT. The CDR3 is made up of 15 amino acids. The V gene lost 7 bases and the J gene lost 1 base, with 15 bases spanning the gap. For the CDR3, the DNA is TGTGCCAGCATCCCTACCCTGCGGGGCACAGATACGCAGTATTTT. Translation gives CASIPTLRGTDTQYF.